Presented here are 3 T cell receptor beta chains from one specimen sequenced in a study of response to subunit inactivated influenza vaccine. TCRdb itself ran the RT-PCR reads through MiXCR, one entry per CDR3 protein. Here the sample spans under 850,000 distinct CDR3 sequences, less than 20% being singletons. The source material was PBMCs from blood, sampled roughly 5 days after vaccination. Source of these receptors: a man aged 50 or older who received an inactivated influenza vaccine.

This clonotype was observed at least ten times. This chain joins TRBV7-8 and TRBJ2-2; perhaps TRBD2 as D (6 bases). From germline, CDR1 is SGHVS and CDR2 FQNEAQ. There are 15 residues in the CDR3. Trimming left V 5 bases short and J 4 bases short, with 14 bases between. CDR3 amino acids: CASSLGGAVTGELFF. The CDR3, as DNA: TGTGCCAGCAGCCTGGGCGGGGCCGTCACCGGGGAGCTGTTTTTT.

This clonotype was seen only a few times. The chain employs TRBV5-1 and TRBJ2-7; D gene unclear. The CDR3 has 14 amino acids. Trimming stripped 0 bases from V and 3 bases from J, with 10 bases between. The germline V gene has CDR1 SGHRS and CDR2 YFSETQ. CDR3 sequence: CASSLVPGHYEQYF. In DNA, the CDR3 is TGCGCCAGCAGCTTGGTACCGGGCCACTACGAGCAGTACTTC.

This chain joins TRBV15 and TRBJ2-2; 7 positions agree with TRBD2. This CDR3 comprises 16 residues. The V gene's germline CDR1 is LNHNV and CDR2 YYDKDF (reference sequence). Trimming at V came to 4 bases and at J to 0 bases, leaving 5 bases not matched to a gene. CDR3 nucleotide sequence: TGTGCCACCAGCATTCCTAGCGGATCGAACACCGGGGAGCTGTTTTTT. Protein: CATSIPSGSNTGELFF.